The 31 T cell receptor beta chains in this list originate from one sample, sequenced in a study of blood T cell repertoires in COVID-19. The protocol was immunoSEQ multiplex PCR, while the TCRdb copy is restricted to in-frame clones and leaves out a portion. Of 200,000 to 300,000 clones in the sample, more than 75% were seen once. Sequencing input: peripheral blood. Receptors originate from a woman in her thirties who had recovered from COVID-19.

The chain uses TRBV27 and TRBJ2-3; D gene ambiguous. The germline V gene has CDR1 MNHEY and CDR2 SMNVEV (reference sequence). The V end lost 6 bases, the J end lost 0 bases, and 7 bases lay between the germline ends. This CDR3 spans 13 amino acids. This CDR3 reads CASRAASTDTQYF. The CDR3 nucleotides read TGTGCCAGCAGGGCCGCTAGCACAGATACGCAGTATTTT.

CDR3 nucleotide sequence: TGTGCCAGCAGCTTAGGGGGGACTAGCTACGAGCAGTACTTC. Protein sequence: CASSLGGTSYEQYF. The genes are TRBV7-9 and TRBJ2-7; 8 bases align to TRBD2. J gave up 3 bases and V 1 base, and 2 bases lay outside the gene matches. Germline lookup yields CDR1 SEHNR and CDR2 FQNEAQ (reference sequence). The CDR3 extends over 14 amino acids.

The rearrangement joins TRBV7-3 to TRBJ2-1, with a possible D match to TRBD2 (7 bases). The CDR3 covers 13 residues. Germline-derived CDR1 and CDR2 are SGHTA and FQGTGA. With 5 bases removed from V and 7 bases from J, the gap between germline ends came to 12 bases. The CDR3 bases are TGTGCCAGCAGCCCGGGGGGCGAGAATGAGCAGTTCTTC. Its protein product is CASSPGGENEQFF.

This chain joins TRBV5-1 and TRBJ1-2; D gene unclear. Between the trimmed V and J ends, which lost 0 bases and 4 bases, there was a span of 10 bases. The germline gives CDR1 SGHRS, CDR2 YFSETQ. The CDR3 covers 14 residues. CDR3 residues: CASSLAPEGYGYTF. In nucleotides, the CDR3 is TGCGCCAGCAGCTTGGCTCCTGAGGGCTATGGCTACACCTTC.

This chain joins TRBV6-5 and TRBJ2-3; a weak D match, TRBD2 (6 bases). V gave up 6 bases and J gave up 2 bases, with 15 bases separating them. Germline V gene data show CDR1 as MNHEY and CDR2 as SVGAGI. The CDR3 covers 15 residues. The CDR3 sequence: CASRRTNQITDTQYF. The CDR3 DNA follows: TGTGCCAGCAGGCGGACTAACCAAATCACAGATACGCAGTATTTT.

V gene TRBV7-3 combines with J gene TRBJ2-1; D unresolved. In germline, CDR1 is SGHTA, CDR2 FQGTGA. Trimming left V 5 bases short and J 9 bases short, with 17 bases between. There are 14 residues in the CDR3. CDR3 in amino acids: CASSTMPRSSEQFF. The CDR3 DNA reads TGTGCCAGCAGCACCATGCCGAGGAGTTCTGAGCAGTTCTTC.

The chain joins TRBV7-7 to TRBJ2-5; 9 positions agree with TRBD2. Germline loops: CDR1 SSHAT, CDR2 FNYEAQ (reference sequence). The CDR3 runs to 16 residues. Losses at the gene ends were 6 bases for V and 2 bases for J; bases not matched to a gene: 10. The CDR3 spells CASSYRGLAGQETQYF. CDR3 bases: TGTGCCAGCAGTTACCGGGGGCTAGCGGGGCAAGAGACCCAGTACTTC.

This chain joins TRBV6-5 and TRBJ2-2; D uncertain. Germline CDR1 reads MNHEY; CDR2 reads SVGAGI. Trimming stripped 6 bases from V and 6 bases from J, with 8 bases between. The CDR3 covers 12 residues. Here the CDR3 DNA reads TGTGCCAGCAGACCCAGGTCCGGGGAGCTGTTTTTT. Its protein product is CASRPRSGELFF.

This clone has a handful of counts. This chain joins TRBV7-2 and TRBJ1-1; 7 bases align to TRBD1. The CDR3 has 14 amino acids. Germline V gene sequence: CDR1 SGHTA, CDR2 FQGNSA. The V gene end was trimmed by 4 bases and the J gene end by 2 bases; junction bases not matched to a gene: 4. In nucleotides, the CDR3 is TGTGCCAGCAGCTCCGGGACAGCTAACACTGAAGCTTTCTTT. This encodes CASSSGTANTEAFF.

The genes are TRBV7-6 and TRBJ1-2; a weak D match, TRBD1 (5 bases). The germline V gene has CDR1 SGHVS and CDR2 FNYEAQ. Trimming shortened V by 0 bases and J by 6 bases, and 8 bases separated the two germline ends. CDR3 size: 13 residues. The CDR3 loop is CASSLARGNGYTF. The CDR3, as DNA: TGTGCCAGCAGCTTAGCACGGGGGAATGGCTACACCTTC.

CDR3 coding DNA: TGTGCCAGCAGTTTTACCAGGGAAAGTACCGGGGAGCTGTTTTTT. Translating it yields CASSFTRESTGELFF. The chain joins TRBV2 to TRBJ2-2; the D gene is possibly TRBD1 (5 bases). Deletions cut 5 bases from V and 5 bases from J, with 15 bases between. CDR3 length: 15 residues. CDR1 SNHLY and CDR2 FYNNEI come from the germline V gene.

This chain connects TRBV5-1 to TRBJ2-1; 7 positions agree with TRBD1. This CDR3 contains 15 residues. The germline V gene has CDR1 SGHRS and CDR2 YFSETQ. Losses at the gene ends were 3 bases for V and 4 bases for J; bases not matched to a gene: 7. The CDR3 sequence is CASSSSGTDYNEQFF. The CDR3, as DNA: TGCGCCAGCAGCTCATCCGGGACAGATTACAATGAGCAGTTCTTC.

The chain links TRBV29-1 to TRBJ1-2, with 7 bases fitting TRBD1. The CDR3 is made up of 13 amino acids. V dropped 6 bases and J dropped 5; count of bases not matched to a gene: 9. Germline CDR1 and CDR2: SQVTM and ANQGSEA. DNA for the CDR3: TGCAGCGTCCTAATGGGACAGACATATGGCTACACCTTC. It yields the protein CSVLMGQTYGYTF. Drawing the rest from reference TRBV29-1 and TRBJ1-2, the complete variable domain is SAVISQKPSRDICQRGTSLTIQCQVDSQVTMMFWYRQQPGQSLTLIATANQGSEATYESGFVIDKFPISRPNLTFSTLTVSNMSPEDSSIYLCSVLMGQTYGYTFGSGTRLTVV.

The chain recombines TRBV6-2 or TRBV6-3 with TRBJ2-2, with a tentative D call TRBD2 (6 bases). Per germline, CDR1 MNHEY and CDR2 SVGEGT. Trimming shortened V by 4 bases and J by 6 bases, and 18 bases separated the two germline ends. The CDR3 sequence is 16 residues long. CDR3 amino acids: CASSSPRREEAGELFF. DNA of the CDR3: TGTGCCAGCAGTTCACCTCGCAGGGAGGAGGCCGGGGAGCTGTTTTTT.

CDR3 DNA sequence: TGCGCCACCAAACCCCAGCGGACAGCAGATACGCAGTATTTT. Its translation is CATKPQRTADTQYF. The chain has TRBV5-1 and TRBJ2-3, with a tentative D call TRBD1 (6 bases). V lost 9 bases and J 4 bases, leaving 18 bases between the germline ends. Germline loops: CDR1 SGHRS, CDR2 YFSETQ. The CDR3 covers 14 residues.

Notes on this clone: Other DNA sequences in the same sample also yield this CDR3. The J gene is TRBJ1-1, the V gene TRBV18, with 10 bases identical to TRBD1. The V segment lost 3 bases and the J segment 0 bases; nucleotides outside the gene matches: 4. Germline CDR1 reads KGHSH; CDR2 reads LQKENI. CDR3 length equals 16 residues. The CDR3 spells CASSPRDRGMNTEAFF. The CDR3 DNA is TGTGCCAGCTCACCTCGGGACAGGGGAATGAACACTGAAGCTTTCTTT.

This chain uses TRBV11-2 with TRBJ1-5; D is possibly TRBD1 (5 bases). V lost 1 base and J 4 bases, leaving 14 bases between the germline ends. The CDR3 loop spans 16 amino acids. Germline CDR1 and CDR2: SGHAT and FQNNGV. DNA of the CDR3: TGTGCCAGCAGCTTAGCGGGGGGGGTACGTAATCAGCCCCAGCATTTT. Its translation is CASSLAGGVRNQPQHF.

The chain uses TRBV19 and TRBJ2-1, with D unresolved. This CDR3 is built from 15 residues. CDR1 and CDR2 (germline): LNHDA, SQIVND (reference sequence). V was clipped by 0 bases and J by 3 bases, with 9 bases between them. The CDR3 reads CASSIDQQIYNEQFF. For the CDR3, the DNA is TGTGCCAGTAGTATAGATCAACAGATCTACAATGAGCAGTTCTTC.

The table lists this clone with a few counts. V is TRBV20-1 and J is TRBJ1-6, with D uncertain. Germline V gives CDR1 DFQATT, CDR2 SNEGSKA (reference sequence). This CDR3 is built from 16 residues. The V gene lost 3 bases and the J gene lost 0 bases, with 12 bases spanning the gap. The CDR3 DNA reads TGCAGTGCTAGTTCGAGGCTGAGCTCCTATAATTCACCCCTCCACTTT. It codes for CSASSRLSSYNSPLHF.

This chain connects TRBV7-9 to TRBJ2-3; TRBD1 matches 11 bases. The CDR3 is 14 residues long. Trimming took 5 bases from V and 4 from J; bases not matched to a gene: 2. In germline, CDR1 is SEHNR, CDR2 FQNEAQ (reference sequence). CDR3 loop: CASSGQGAPDTQYF. The CDR3 DNA reads as TGTGCCAGCAGCGGACAGGGGGCCCCAGATACGCAGTATTTT.

The chain recombines TRBV4-1 with TRBJ2-4; weak D call: TRBD1 (5 bases). Germline V gene sequence: CDR1 MGHRA, CDR2 YSYEKL. Trimming removed 4 bases at V and 0 bases at J, with 10 bases between. This CDR3 comprises 15 residues. The CDR3 DNA reads TGCGCCAGCAGCCCGTTTAGGGGAGCCAAAAACATTCAGTACTTC. Translated, it gives CASSPFRGAKNIQYF.

This clone was counted a single time. This chain joins TRBV19 and TRBJ1-1; 10 positions agree with TRBD1. The V segment lost 4 bases and the J segment 2 bases; nucleotides outside the gene matches: 4. Looked up from germline, CDR1 is LNHDA and CDR2 is SQIVND (reference sequence). The CDR3 consists of 15 residues. The CDR3 here is CASSTDRGGNTEAFF. The CDR3 region has the DNA TGTGCCAGTAGTACGGACAGGGGGGGAAACACTGAAGCTTTCTTT.

The chain uses TRBV10-2 and TRBJ1-5, with unresolved D. Deletions cut 4 bases from V and 4 bases from J, with 11 bases between. CDR1 WSHSY and CDR2 SAAADI come from the germline V gene. The CDR3 extends over 14 amino acids. The DNA of the CDR3 is TGCGCCAGCAGTGCATCAAGTCTAAATCAGCCCCAGCATTTT. Residues: CASSASSLNQPQHF.

The J gene is TRBJ1-1, the V gene TRBV27, with D hard to call. Between the trimmed V and J ends, which lost 3 bases and 0 bases, there was a span of 11 bases. Germline V gene lookup returns CDR1 MNHEY and CDR2 SMNVEV (reference sequence). The CDR3 length is 15 residues. CDR3 amino acids: CASSLRAAMNTEAFF. The CDR3, as DNA: TGTGCCAGCAGTTTGAGGGCAGCCATGAACACTGAAGCTTTCTTT.

This clone showed up just a few times. The rearrangement joins TRBV27 to TRBJ1-3; 7 positions match TRBD1. The CDR3 is made up of 18 amino acids. Germline loops: CDR1 MNHEY, CDR2 SMNVEV (reference sequence). Trimming removed 3 bases from V and 3 bases from J; junction bases left unmatched: 14. The CDR3 coding sequence is TGTGCCAGCAGTTTCCACACCCCCGACAGGGTCTTTGGAAACACCATATATTTT. Encoded protein: CASSFHTPDRVFGNTIYF.

This chain uses TRBV7-3 with TRBJ2-7, with 9 bases matching TRBD1. This CDR3 has 14 residues. V dropped 5 bases and J dropped 2; count of bases not matched to a gene: 4. In germline, CDR1 is SGHTA, CDR2 FQGTGA. Here the CDR3 reads CASSPDRGPYEQYF. The CDR3 nucleotides read TGTGCCAGCAGCCCGGACAGGGGCCCCTACGAGCAGTACTTC.

This clone was seen repeatedly, ten times or more. This rearrangement joins TRBV7-8 to TRBJ1-6; 7 positions agree with TRBD1. V was pared by 5 bases and J by 1 base, with 2 bases of the junction left unmatched. Germline V CDR1 and CDR2: SGHVS, FQNEAQ. The length of the CDR3 is 15 residues. Here the CDR3 reads CASSKGQSYNSPLHF. The DNA for the CDR3 is TGTGCCAGCAGCAAGGGACAGTCCTATAATTCACCCCTCCACTTT.

The CDR3 coding sequence is TGTGCCAGCTCACCTACTCTAGCGGGAGCCACAGATACGCAGTATTTT. Translating it yields CASSPTLAGATDTQYF. The chain has TRBV18 and TRBJ2-3; 10 positions match TRBD2. The ends lost 3 bases at V and 2 bases at J; junction bases unmatched: 5. The CDR3 consists of 16 residues. CDR1 is KGHSH, CDR2 LQKENI, per germline.

A remark on this clone: The DNA is omitted, as the CDR3 cannot be located on it reliably, and the CDR3 follows TCRdb's listing. The chain links TRBV27 to TRBJ1-2; TRBD1 is taken as the D call from the table, unchecked against the DNA. The CDR3 contains 18 residues when both ends are counted. Germline CDR1 MNHEY, CDR2 SMNVEV (reference sequence). CDR3: CASSSSGQVSVFGYGYTF.

This clone was counted a few times. The V call is TRBV6-1, the J call TRBJ2-3; 7 bases agree with TRBD1. The CDR3 runs 15 residues. Germline V gene data show CDR1 as MNHNS and CDR2 as SASEGT. V shed 1 base, J shed 3 bases, and the junction held 4 bases outside the gene matches. CDR3 DNA sequence: TGTGCCAGCAGTGAAGTGGGACAGCCGACAGATACGCAGTATTTT. Translated: CASSEVGQPTDTQYF.

The chain is built from TRBV9 and TRBJ2-2, with D uncertain. Germline loops: CDR1 SGDLS, CDR2 YYNGEE. V lost 2 bases and J lost 6, with 8 bases in between. This CDR3 comprises 13 residues. This CDR3 reads CASSVVLAGELFF. Here the CDR3 DNA reads TGTGCCAGCAGCGTCGTTCTAGCCGGGGAGCTGTTTTTT.